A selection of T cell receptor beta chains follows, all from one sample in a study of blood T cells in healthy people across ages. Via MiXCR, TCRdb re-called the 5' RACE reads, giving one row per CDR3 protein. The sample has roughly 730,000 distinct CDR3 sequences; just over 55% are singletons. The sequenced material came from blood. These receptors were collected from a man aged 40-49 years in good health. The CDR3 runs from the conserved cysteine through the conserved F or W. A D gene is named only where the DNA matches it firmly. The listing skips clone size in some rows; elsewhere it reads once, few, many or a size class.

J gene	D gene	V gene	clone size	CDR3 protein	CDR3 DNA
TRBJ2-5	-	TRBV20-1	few	CSARDLLVLETQYF	TGCAGTGCTAGAGATCTTTTGGTGTTGGAGACCCAGTACTTC
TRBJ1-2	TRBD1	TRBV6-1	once	CASRDLTGPDYGYTF	TGTGCCAGCAGGGACCTGACAGGGCCAGATTATGGCTACACCTTC
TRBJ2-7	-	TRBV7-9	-	CASSPIFAGVGSYEQYF	TGTGCCAGCAGCCCTATTTTCGCAGGGGTAGGCTCCTACGAGCAGTACTTC
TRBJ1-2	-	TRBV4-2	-	CASSQNRVGGYGYTF	TGTGCCAGCAGCCAAAACAGGGTGGGAGGCTATGGCTACACCTTC
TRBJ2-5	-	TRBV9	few	CASSGGGGRLETQYF	TGTGCCAGCAGCGGGGGTGGTGGGCGTTTGGAGACCCAGTACTTC
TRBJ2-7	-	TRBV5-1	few	CASSSRGPSSYEQYF	TGCGCCAGCAGCTCGCGGGGGCCAAGCTCCTACGAGCAGTACTTC
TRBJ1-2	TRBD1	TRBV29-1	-	CSASGGDGYTF	TGCAGCGCTTCAGGGGGCGACGGCTACACCTTC
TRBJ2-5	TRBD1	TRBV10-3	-	CAISARQGGETQYF	TGTGCCATCAGTGCCCGACAGGGTGGGGAGACCCAGTACTTC
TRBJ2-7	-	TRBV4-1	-	CASGMGPYEQYF	TGCGCCAGCGGTATGGGACCCTACGAGCAGTACTTC
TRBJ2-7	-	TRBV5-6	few	CASSFLTRLSSYEQYF	TGTGCCAGCAGCTTCCTGACACGGCTGAGCTCCTACGAGCAGTACTTC
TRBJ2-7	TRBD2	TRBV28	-	CASRMTSGRSYEQYF	TGTGCCAGCAGAATGACTAGCGGGAGATCCTACGAGCAGTACTTC
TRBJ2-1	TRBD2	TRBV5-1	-	CASSLGRGGSSCNEQFF	TGCGCCAGCAGCTTGGGACGGGGGGGGAGCTCCTGCAATGAGCAGTTCTTC
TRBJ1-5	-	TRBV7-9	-	CASSAREDGPNQPQHF	TGTGCCAGCAGCGCGCGGGAAGACGGTCCTAATCAGCCCCAGCATTTT
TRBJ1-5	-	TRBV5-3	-	CARSPERGLGNQPQHF	TGTGCCAGAAGCCCCGAGCGTGGGCTTGGAAATCAGCCCCAGCATTTT
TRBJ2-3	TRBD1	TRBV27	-	CASSPGTGFADTQYF	TGTGCCAGCAGTCCCGGGACAGGGTTCGCAGATACGCAGTATTTT
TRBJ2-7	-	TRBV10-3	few	CAISVVDQSSYEQYF	TGTGCCATCAGTGTTGTAGACCAGAGCTCCTACGAGCAGTACTTC
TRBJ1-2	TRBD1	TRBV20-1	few	CSALIGTGVSYGYTF	TGCAGTGCCTTAATCGGGACAGGGGTGTCCTATGGCTACACCTTC
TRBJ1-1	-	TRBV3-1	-	CASSQGTAHTEAFF	TGTGCCAGCAGCCAAGGGACAGCTCACACTGAAGCTTTCTTT
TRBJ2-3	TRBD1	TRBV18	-	CASSPGQTSGDTQYF	TGTGCCAGCTCACCGGGACAGACGTCGGGAGATACGCAGTATTTT
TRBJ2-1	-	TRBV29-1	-	CSVEWAGRGNEQFF	TGCAGCGTTGAATGGGCGGGACGGGGGAATGAGCAGTTCTTC
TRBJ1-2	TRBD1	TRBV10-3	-	CAISPGQGAFYGYTF	TGTGCCATCAGTCCGGGACAGGGGGCTTTCTATGGCTACACCTTC
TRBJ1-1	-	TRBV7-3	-	CASSPSGGTEAFF	TGTGCCAGCAGCCCGAGCGGGGGAACTGAAGCTTTCTTT
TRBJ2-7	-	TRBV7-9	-	CASSLPTGPENYEQYF	TGTGCCAGCAGCCTCCCTACCGGGCCAGAGAACTACGAGCAGTACTTC
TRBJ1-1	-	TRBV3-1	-	CASSPTWGNTEAFF	TGTGCCAGCAGCCCTACTTGGGGGAACACTGAAGCTTTCTTT
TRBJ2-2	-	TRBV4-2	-	CASSLLNGYTGELFF	TGTGCCAGCAGCCTCCTTAATGGCTACACCGGGGAGCTGTTTTTT
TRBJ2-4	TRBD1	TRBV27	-	CASSWDSLAKNIQYF	TGTGCCAGCAGTTGGGACAGCCTAGCCAAAAACATTCAGTACTTC
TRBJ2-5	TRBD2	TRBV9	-	CASSVALSGGEQYF	TGTGCCAGCAGCGTAGCTCTCTCGGGGGGTGAGCAGTACTTC
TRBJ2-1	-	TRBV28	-	CASSSPFSSEGVGEQFF	TGTGCCAGCAGTTCTCCCTTTTCTAGCGAGGGAGTGGGAGAGCAGTTCTTC
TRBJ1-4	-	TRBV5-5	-	CASSPGTVSNEKLFF	TGTGCCAGCAGCCCTGGGACTGTTAGTAATGAAAAACTGTTTTTT